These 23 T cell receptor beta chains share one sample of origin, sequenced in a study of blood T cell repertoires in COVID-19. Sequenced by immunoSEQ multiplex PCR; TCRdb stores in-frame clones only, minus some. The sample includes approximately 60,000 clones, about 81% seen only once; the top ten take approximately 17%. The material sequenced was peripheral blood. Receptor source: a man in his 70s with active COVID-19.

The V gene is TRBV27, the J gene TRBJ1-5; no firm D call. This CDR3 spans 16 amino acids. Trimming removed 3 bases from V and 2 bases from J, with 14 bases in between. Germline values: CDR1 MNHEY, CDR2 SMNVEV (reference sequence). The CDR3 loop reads CASSFGSGGGNQPQHF. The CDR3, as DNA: TGTGCCAGCAGTTTCGGGTCAGGAGGAGGCAATCAGCCCCAGCATTTT.

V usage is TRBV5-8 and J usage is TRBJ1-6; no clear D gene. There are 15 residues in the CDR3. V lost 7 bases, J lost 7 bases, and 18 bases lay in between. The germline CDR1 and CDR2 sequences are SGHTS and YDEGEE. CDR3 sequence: CASRPAGSENSPLHF. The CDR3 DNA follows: TGTGCCAGCCGACCCGCGGGGAGTGAGAATTCACCCCTCCACTTT.

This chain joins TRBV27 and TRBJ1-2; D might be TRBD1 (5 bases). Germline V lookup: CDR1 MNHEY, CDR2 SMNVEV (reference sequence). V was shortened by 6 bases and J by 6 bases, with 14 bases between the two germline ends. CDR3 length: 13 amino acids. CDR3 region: CASRSRTRHGYTF. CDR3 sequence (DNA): TGTGCCAGCAGATCCCGGACACGTCATGGCTACACCTTC.

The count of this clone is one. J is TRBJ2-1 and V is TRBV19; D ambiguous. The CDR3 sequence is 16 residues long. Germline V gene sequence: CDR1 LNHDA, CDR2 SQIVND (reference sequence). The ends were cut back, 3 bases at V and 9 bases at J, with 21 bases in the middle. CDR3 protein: CASSIGSSLRVGEQFF. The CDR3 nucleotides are TGTGCCAGTAGTATTGGGTCTAGTCTCAGAGTGGGTGAGCAGTTCTTC.

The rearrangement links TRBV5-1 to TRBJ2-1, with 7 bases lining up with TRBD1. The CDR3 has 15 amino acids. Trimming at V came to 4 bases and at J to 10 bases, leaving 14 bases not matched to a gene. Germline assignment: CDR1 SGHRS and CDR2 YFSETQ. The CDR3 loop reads CASSLGQLEIGEQFF. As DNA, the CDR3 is TGCGCCAGCAGCCTGGGACAGCTAGAGATTGGGGAGCAGTTCTTC.

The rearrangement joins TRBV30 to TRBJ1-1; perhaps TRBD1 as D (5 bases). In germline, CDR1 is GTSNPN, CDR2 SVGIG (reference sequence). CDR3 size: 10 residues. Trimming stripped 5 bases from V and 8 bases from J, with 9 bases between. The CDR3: CAWGTGEAFF. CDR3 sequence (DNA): TGTGCCTGGGGGACGGGAGAAGCTTTCTTT. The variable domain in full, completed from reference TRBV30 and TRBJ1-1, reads SQTIHQWPATLVQPVGSPLSLECTVEGTSNPNLYWYRQAAGRGLQLLFYSVGIGQISSEVPQNLSASRPQDRQFILSSKKLLLSDSGFYLCAWGTGEAFFGQGTRLTVV.

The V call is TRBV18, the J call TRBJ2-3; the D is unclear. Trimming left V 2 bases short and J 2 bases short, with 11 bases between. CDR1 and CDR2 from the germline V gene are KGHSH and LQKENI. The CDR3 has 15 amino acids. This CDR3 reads CASSPSQDYTDTQYF. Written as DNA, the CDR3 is TGTGCCAGCTCACCATCCCAGGATTACACAGATACGCAGTATTTT.

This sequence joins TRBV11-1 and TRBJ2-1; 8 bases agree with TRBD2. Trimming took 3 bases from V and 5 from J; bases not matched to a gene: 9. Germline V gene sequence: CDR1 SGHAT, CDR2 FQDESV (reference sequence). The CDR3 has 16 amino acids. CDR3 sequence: CASSLGSGKRHNEQFF. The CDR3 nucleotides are TGTGCCAGCAGCTTGGGTAGCGGGAAGCGCCACAATGAGCAGTTCTTC.

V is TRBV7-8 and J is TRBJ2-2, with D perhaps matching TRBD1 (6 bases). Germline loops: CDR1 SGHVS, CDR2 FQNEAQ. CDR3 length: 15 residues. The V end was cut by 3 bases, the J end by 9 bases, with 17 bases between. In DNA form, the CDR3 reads TGTGCCAGCAGCTTCCACGGGACATTAGGCAGGGAGCTGTTTTTT. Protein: CASSFHGTLGRELFF.

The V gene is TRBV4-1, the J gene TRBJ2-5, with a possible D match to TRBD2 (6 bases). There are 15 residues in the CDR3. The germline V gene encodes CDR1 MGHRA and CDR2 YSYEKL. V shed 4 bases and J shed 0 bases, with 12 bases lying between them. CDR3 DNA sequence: TGCGCCAGCAGCCGCGTCGAGCGGGACCAAGAGACCCAGTACTTC. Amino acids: CASSRVERDQETQYF.

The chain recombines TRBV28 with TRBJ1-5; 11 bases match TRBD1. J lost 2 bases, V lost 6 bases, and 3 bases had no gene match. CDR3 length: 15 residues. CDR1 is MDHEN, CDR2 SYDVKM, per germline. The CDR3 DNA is TGTGCCAGCAGCTCGGGACAGGGGGGCAATCAGCCCCAGCATTTT. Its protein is CASSSGQGGNQPQHF.

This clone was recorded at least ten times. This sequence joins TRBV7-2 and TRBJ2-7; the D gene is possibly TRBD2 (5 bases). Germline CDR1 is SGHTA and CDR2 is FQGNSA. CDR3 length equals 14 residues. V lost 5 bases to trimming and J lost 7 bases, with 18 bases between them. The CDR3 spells CASSKNNPTGEQYF. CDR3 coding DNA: TGTGCCAGCAGCAAAAACAACCCTACGGGGGAGCAGTACTTC.

CDR3 amino acids: CASSLVSGQGAGETQYF. CDR3 DNA sequence: TGCGCCAGCAGCCTCGTCAGTGGACAGGGGGCGGGAGAGACCCAGTACTTC. The rearrangement links TRBV5-1 to TRBJ2-5, with 11 bases matching TRBD1. The CDR3 is 17 amino acids. Per the germline V gene, CDR1 is SGHRS and CDR2 is YFSETQ. V shed 4 bases, J shed 4 bases, and the junction held 12 bases outside the gene matches.

The CDR3 coding sequence is TGTGCCAGCAGCGTAGCGATGGGGGGACCAGATACGCAGTATTTT. This encodes CASSVAMGGPDTQYF. The chain recombines TRBV9 with TRBJ2-3, with D tentatively TRBD2 (6 bases). Trimming shortened V by 0 bases and J by 4 bases, and 12 bases separated the two germline ends. Germline V gives CDR1 SGDLS, CDR2 YYNGEE. The CDR3 spans 15 residues. The whole variable domain, filled in from reference TRBV9 and TRBJ2-3, reads DSGVTQTPKHLITATGQRVTLRCSPRSGDLSVYWYQQSLDQGLQFLIQYYNGEERAKGNILERFSAQQFPDLHSELNLSSLELGDSALYFCASSVAMGGPDTQYFGPGTRLTVL.

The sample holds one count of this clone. The CDR3 region has the DNA TGTGCCAGCAGTTTATTTCGAGAGACCCAGTACTTC. Residues: CASSLFRETQYF. J is TRBJ2-5 and V is TRBV12-3 or TRBV12-4, with D unresolved. Trimming removed 2 bases at V and 4 bases at J, with 5 bases between. The CDR3 is 12 amino acids.

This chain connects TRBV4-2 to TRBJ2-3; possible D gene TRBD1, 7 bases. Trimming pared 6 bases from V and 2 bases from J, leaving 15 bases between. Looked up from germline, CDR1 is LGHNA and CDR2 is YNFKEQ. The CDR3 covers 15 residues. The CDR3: CASSRTGEVTDTQYF. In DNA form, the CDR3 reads TGTGCCAGCAGTAGAACAGGGGAGGTCACAGATACGCAGTATTTT.

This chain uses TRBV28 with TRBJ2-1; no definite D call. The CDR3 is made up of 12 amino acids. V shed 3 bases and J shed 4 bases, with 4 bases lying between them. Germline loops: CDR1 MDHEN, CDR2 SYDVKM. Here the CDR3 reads CASSLLYNEQFF. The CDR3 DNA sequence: TGTGCCAGCAGTTTGTTATACAATGAGCAGTTCTTC.

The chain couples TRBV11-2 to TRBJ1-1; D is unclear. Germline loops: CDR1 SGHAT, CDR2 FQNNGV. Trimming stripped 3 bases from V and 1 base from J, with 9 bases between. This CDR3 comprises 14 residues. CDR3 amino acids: CASSFVARNTEAFF. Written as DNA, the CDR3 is TGTGCCAGCAGCTTTGTCGCGAGGAACACTGAAGCTTTCTTT.

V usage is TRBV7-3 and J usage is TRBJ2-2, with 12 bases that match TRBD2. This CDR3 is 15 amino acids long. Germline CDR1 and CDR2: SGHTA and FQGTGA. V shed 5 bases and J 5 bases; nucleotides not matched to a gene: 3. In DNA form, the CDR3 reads TGTGCCAGCAGCCCCGGGACTAGCGGGACCGGGGAGCTGTTTTTT. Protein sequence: CASSPGTSGTGELFF.

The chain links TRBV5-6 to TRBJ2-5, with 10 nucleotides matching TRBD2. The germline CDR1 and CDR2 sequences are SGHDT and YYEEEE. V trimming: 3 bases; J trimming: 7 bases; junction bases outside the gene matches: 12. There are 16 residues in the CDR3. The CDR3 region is CASSSRTSGVLRTQYF. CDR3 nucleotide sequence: TGTGCCAGCAGCTCCCGGACTAGCGGTGTATTACGGACCCAGTACTTC.

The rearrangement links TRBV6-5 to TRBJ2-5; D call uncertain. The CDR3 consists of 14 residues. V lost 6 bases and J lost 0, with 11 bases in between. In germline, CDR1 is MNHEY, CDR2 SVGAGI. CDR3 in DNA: TGTGCCAGCAGAAACGGGTTGGACCAAGAGACCCAGTACTTC. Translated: CASRNGLDQETQYF.

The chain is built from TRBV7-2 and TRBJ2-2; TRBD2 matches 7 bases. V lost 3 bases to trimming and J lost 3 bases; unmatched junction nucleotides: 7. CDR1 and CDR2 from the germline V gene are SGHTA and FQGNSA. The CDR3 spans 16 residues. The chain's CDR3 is CASSFWSGAYTGELFF. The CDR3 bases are TGTGCCAGCAGCTTTTGGAGCGGGGCCTACACCGGGGAGCTGTTTTTT. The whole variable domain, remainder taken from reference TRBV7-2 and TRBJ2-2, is GAGVSQSPSNKVTEKGKDVELRCDPISGHTALYWYRQSLGQGLEFLIYFQGNSAPDKSGLPSDRFSAERTGGSVSTLTIQRTQQEDSAVYLCASSFWSGAYTGELFFGEGSRLTVL.

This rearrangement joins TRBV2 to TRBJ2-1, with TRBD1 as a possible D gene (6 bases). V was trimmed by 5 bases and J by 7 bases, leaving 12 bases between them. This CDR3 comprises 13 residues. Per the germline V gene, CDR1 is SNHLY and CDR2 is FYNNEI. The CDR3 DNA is TGTGCCAGCAGTAAGACAGGTAAGAATGAGCAGTTCTTC. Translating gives CASSKTGKNEQFF.